This TCR beta chain was obtained from a study of T cell repertoires in cytomegalovirus infection. Study-level information: The public TCR beta signatures pointed to both CMV infection and matching HLA type. Whole-study results and caveats: It was HLA-C-restricted CMV-specific TCR beta clonotypes that dominated the response ex vivo.

Only a few counts were recorded for this clonotype. What it recognizes is unknown. This CDR3 comprises 14 residues. Trimming removed 3 bases at V and 5 bases at J, with 14 bases between. From germline, CDR1 is MDHEN and CDR2 SYDVKM. One entry per CDR3 protein, called by TCRdb with MiXCR from the reads. The sample includes about 230,000 distinct CDR3 sequences, 20% to 25% of them seen just once. Material: CD8+ T cells from PBMCs. This receptor was identified in a human donor in good health (CMV status not recorded). Some clones in this sample may be carry-over from other donors' samples. The J gene is TRBJ2-7, the V gene TRBV28; possible D gene TRBD2, 5 bases. The CDR3 loop is CASSFRRVRDEQYF. The CDR3 DNA reads TGTGCCAGCAGTTTCCGTCGTGTGCGGGACGAGCAGTACTTC.